This TCR beta chain is from a study of blood T cells in healthy people across ages. For the second PCR, which ran for about 7 to 12 cycles, a sample-barcoded 5' primer and a J-beta primer mix were used. TCRdb used MiXCR to reprocess the 5' RACE reads, holding one entry per CDR3 protein. Here the sample spans about 720,000 distinct CDR3 sequences, over 20% being singletons. Each sample provided at least 5.5 micrograms of extracted total RNA. The CDR3 runs to 15 residues. V was pared by 8 bases and J by 0 bases, with 8 bases of the junction left unmatched. The germline gives CDR1 SNHLY, CDR2 FYNNEI. Sequences were obtained from blood. The receptor was derived from a man between 70 and 80 years old in good health. The rearrangement links TRBV2 to TRBJ2-3; 7 bases map to TRBD1. The CDR3 DNA is TGTGCCAGCGCAAGGGGGCGCAGCAGCACAGATACGCAGTATTTT. Translating it yields CASARGRSSTDTQYF.